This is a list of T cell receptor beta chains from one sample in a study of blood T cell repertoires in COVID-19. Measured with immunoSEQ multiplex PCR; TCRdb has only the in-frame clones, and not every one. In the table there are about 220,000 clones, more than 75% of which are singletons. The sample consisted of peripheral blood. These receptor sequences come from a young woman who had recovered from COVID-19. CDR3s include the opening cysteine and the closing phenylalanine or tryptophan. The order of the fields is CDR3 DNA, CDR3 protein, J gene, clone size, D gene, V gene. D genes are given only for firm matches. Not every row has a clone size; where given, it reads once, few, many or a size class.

cdr3_nt: TGTGCCAGCCACCCCGCCCCTCGGGGAGGGAGATACTATGGCTACACCTTC; cdr3_aa: CASHPAPRGGRYYGYTF; j_call: TRBJ1-2; clone_size: .; d_call: .; v_call: TRBV28
cdr3_nt: TGTGCCAGCAGCCAAGGCACAGGGGCGCACCCTGGCTACACCTTC; cdr3_aa: CASSQGTGAHPGYTF; j_call: TRBJ1-2; clone_size: .; d_call: TRBD1; v_call: TRBV4-2
cdr3_nt: TGTGCCAGCAGTTACGGCGGGGCCAACAATGAGCAGTTCTTC; cdr3_aa: CASSYGGANNEQFF; j_call: TRBJ2-1; clone_size: .; d_call: .; v_call: TRBV6-5
cdr3_nt: TGTGCCAGCAGCGTAGGGGGTGGGGCTAGCACAGATACGCAGTATTTT; cdr3_aa: CASSVGGGASTDTQYF; j_call: TRBJ2-3; clone_size: .; d_call: .; v_call: TRBV9
cdr3_nt: TGTGCCCGCCGCGTCGGGGGCGGGGGGGCCCGCGGGGAGCTGTTTTTT; cdr3_aa: CARRVGGGGARGELFF; j_call: TRBJ2-2; clone_size: .; d_call: TRBD2; v_call: TRBV9
cdr3_nt: TGTGCCAGCAGACCCCCCGGGTGGCGCACAGATACGCAGTATTTT; cdr3_aa: CASRPPGWRTDTQYF; j_call: TRBJ2-3; clone_size: few; d_call: .; v_call: TRBV7-2
cdr3_nt: TGTGCCAGCAGCTTCCCGCTGGGGGGGAACATTCAGTACTTC; cdr3_aa: CASSFPLGGNIQYF; j_call: TRBJ2-4; clone_size: .; d_call: TRBD2; v_call: TRBV7-2
cdr3_nt: TGTGCCAGCAGTTACTTTAGCGGGGGGGCCTACGAGCAGTACTTC; cdr3_aa: CASSYFSGGAYEQYF; j_call: TRBJ2-7; clone_size: .; d_call: TRBD2; v_call: TRBV6-5
cdr3_nt: TGTGCCAGCAGCCACCCCACCGGGACAGGGCGAACTTTCTATGGCTACACCTTC; cdr3_aa: CASSHPTGTGRTFYGYTF; j_call: TRBJ1-2; clone_size: .; d_call: TRBD1; v_call: TRBV2
cdr3_nt: TGTGCCAGCAGCTTAGAGGGACTAGCGAACTACGAGCAGTACTTC; cdr3_aa: CASSLEGLANYEQYF; j_call: TRBJ2-7; clone_size: many; d_call: TRBD2; v_call: TRBV7-2
cdr3_nt: TGTGCCAGCAGTACGGACAGTAGCTATAATTCACCCCTCCACTTT; cdr3_aa: CASSTDSSYNSPLHF; j_call: TRBJ1-6; clone_size: .; d_call: .; v_call: TRBV6-5
cdr3_nt: TGTGCCAGTAGTAGAAACCCCGGACAGGGGACTTCACCCCTCCACTTT; cdr3_aa: CASSRNPGQGTSPLHF; j_call: TRBJ1-6; clone_size: .; d_call: TRBD1; v_call: TRBV19
cdr3_nt: TGTGCCAGCACCCGGGGGGGCCGGGACGATACGCAGTATTTT; cdr3_aa: CASTRGGRDDTQYF; j_call: TRBJ2-3; clone_size: .; d_call: TRBD2; v_call: TRBV19
cdr3_nt: TGTGCCAGTAGTATAATAGCGGGGGGTAACACCGGGGAGCTGTTTTTT; cdr3_aa: CASSIIAGGNTGELFF; j_call: TRBJ2-2; clone_size: .; d_call: TRBD2; v_call: TRBV19
cdr3_nt: TGTGCCAGCAGTGTACAGGCTGGGGCCAACGTCCTGACTTTC; cdr3_aa: CASSVQAGANVLTF; j_call: TRBJ2-6; clone_size: .; d_call: .; v_call: TRBV6-4
cdr3_nt: TGTGCCAGCAGTAGAACAGGGGGCATAATCTATGGCTACACCTTC; cdr3_aa: CASSRTGGIIYGYTF; j_call: TRBJ1-2; clone_size: .; d_call: TRBD1; v_call: TRBV6-2/TRBV6-3
cdr3_nt: TGTGCCAGCAGGCCCGGTGGGGACAAAAATCGACCCCAGCATTTT; cdr3_aa: CASRPGGDKNRPQHF; j_call: TRBJ1-5; clone_size: .; d_call: .; v_call: TRBV6-5
cdr3_nt: TGTGCCAGCCTTCCCTCGAAGGGGGAGAACTACAATGAGCAGTTCTTC; cdr3_aa: CASLPSKGENYNEQFF; j_call: TRBJ2-1; clone_size: .; d_call: .; v_call: TRBV2
cdr3_nt: TGCGCCAGCAGCTTCGGACAGTCCCAAGAGACCCAGTACTTC; cdr3_aa: CASSFGQSQETQYF; j_call: TRBJ2-5; clone_size: few; d_call: .; v_call: TRBV5-1
cdr3_nt: TGTGCCAGTAGTATTTCGGGGGGCCGCTCTGGGGCCAACGTCCTGACTTTC; cdr3_aa: CASSISGGRSGANVLTF; j_call: TRBJ2-6; clone_size: .; d_call: .; v_call: TRBV19
cdr3_nt: TGTGCCAGCAGAAATACGGCGGGTGAAGCTTTCTTT; cdr3_aa: CASRNTAGEAFF; j_call: TRBJ1-1; clone_size: .; d_call: .; v_call: TRBV12-3/TRBV12-4
cdr3_nt: TGTGCCACCGGAGGGGGGGGCTCCTACAATGAGCAGTTCTTC; cdr3_aa: CATGGGGSYNEQFF; j_call: TRBJ2-1; clone_size: .; d_call: .; v_call: TRBV24-1
cdr3_nt: TGTGCCAGCAGCTCACGAAGGGGGCTTGGGGCAGATACGCAGTATTTT; cdr3_aa: CASSSRRGLGADTQYF; j_call: TRBJ2-3; clone_size: .; d_call: TRBD1; v_call: TRBV7-2
cdr3_nt: TGTGCCAGCAGCACTAGCGGGGGGGCCCACGAGCAGTACTTC; cdr3_aa: CASSTSGGAHEQYF; j_call: TRBJ2-7; clone_size: .; d_call: TRBD2; v_call: TRBV27
cdr3_nt: TGTGCCAGTAGTGAAGTCAGCTCCTATAATTCACCCCTCCACTTT; cdr3_aa: CASSEVSSYNSPLHF; j_call: TRBJ1-6; clone_size: .; d_call: .; v_call: TRBV19
cdr3_nt: TGTGCCAGCAGCGCGGCATCGGGACAGTTTTTTTTTGAGACCCAGTACTTC; cdr3_aa: CASSAASGQFFFETQYF; j_call: TRBJ2-5; clone_size: .; d_call: TRBD1; v_call: TRBV5-6
cdr3_nt: TGTGCCAGCAGCTTAGGACAGGGGAGATCCTACGAGCAGTACTTC; cdr3_aa: CASSLGQGRSYEQYF; j_call: TRBJ2-7; clone_size: .; d_call: TRBD1; v_call: TRBV27
cdr3_nt: TGTGCCAGCAGCCAAGGGCAGGGAAGCACCTACGAGCAGTACTTC; cdr3_aa: CASSQGQGSTYEQYF; j_call: TRBJ2-7; clone_size: .; d_call: .; v_call: TRBV3-1/TRBV3-2
cdr3_nt: TGTGCCAGCAGCCCGGGACTAGCGGGGGGCCAAGAGACCCAGTACTTC; cdr3_aa: CASSPGLAGGQETQYF; j_call: TRBJ2-5; clone_size: .; d_call: TRBD2; v_call: TRBV5-5
cdr3_nt: TGTGCCAGCAGTGACCGGGACAGCATCCAGCATTTT; cdr3_aa: CASSDRDSIQHF; j_call: TRBJ1-5; clone_size: .; d_call: TRBD1; v_call: TRBV2
cdr3_nt: TGTGCCAGCTCACCACAAACAGGGGGGAGTGGAGACAATGAGCAGTTCTTC; cdr3_aa: CASSPQTGGSGDNEQFF; j_call: TRBJ2-1; clone_size: .; d_call: TRBD1; v_call: TRBV18
cdr3_nt: TGTGCCAGCAACTTTGGCAATCAGCCCCAGCATTTT; cdr3_aa: CASNFGNQPQHF; j_call: TRBJ1-5; clone_size: .; d_call: .; v_call: TRBV12-3/TRBV12-4
cdr3_nt: TGTGCCAGCAGTGAAGCGCGAAACTATGGCTACACCTTC; cdr3_aa: CASSEARNYGYTF; j_call: TRBJ1-2; clone_size: .; d_call: .; v_call: TRBV2
cdr3_nt: TGTGCCAGCAGCTTAGACCTCCAGGCGAACACTGAAGCTTTCTTT; cdr3_aa: CASSLDLQANTEAFF; j_call: TRBJ1-1; clone_size: once; d_call: .; v_call: TRBV7-2
cdr3_nt: TGCAGCGCCGACAGGGGCGGTAACACTGAAGCTTTCTTT; cdr3_aa: CSADRGGNTEAFF; j_call: TRBJ1-1; clone_size: .; d_call: TRBD1; v_call: TRBV29-1
cdr3_nt: TGTGCCAGTCAGAACAGGGGGCAGAGAAACACCATATATTTT; cdr3_aa: CASQNRGQRNTIYF; j_call: TRBJ1-3; clone_size: few; d_call: TRBD1; v_call: TRBV19
cdr3_nt: TGTGCCAGCGGTACAGGGGGCGGCACAGATACGCAGTATTTT; cdr3_aa: CASGTGGGTDTQYF; j_call: TRBJ2-3; clone_size: once; d_call: TRBD1; v_call: TRBV9
cdr3_nt: TGTGCCAGCAGCCAAACAGGGGGTAATTCACCCCTCCACTTT; cdr3_aa: CASSQTGGNSPLHF; j_call: TRBJ1-6; clone_size: .; d_call: TRBD1; v_call: TRBV3-1/TRBV3-2
cdr3_nt: TGTGCCAGCAGTCGTAAGTCAGGGGACAATGAGCAGTTCTTC; cdr3_aa: CASSRKSGDNEQFF; j_call: TRBJ2-1; clone_size: .; d_call: .; v_call: TRBV7-9
cdr3_nt: TGTGCCAGCAGCCAAGCTTCCCCTGGAGCTGGAAACACCATATATTTT; cdr3_aa: CASSQASPGAGNTIYF; j_call: TRBJ1-3; clone_size: .; d_call: .; v_call: TRBV3-1/TRBV3-2
cdr3_nt: TGTGCCAGCAGTGAACGGCCGGGGGAGCCAGATACGCAGTATTTT; cdr3_aa: CASSERPGEPDTQYF; j_call: TRBJ2-3; clone_size: few; d_call: .; v_call: TRBV6-4
cdr3_nt: TGTGCCAGCAGTTCGACAGGGACTTACAATGAGCAGTTCTTC; cdr3_aa: CASSSTGTYNEQFF; j_call: TRBJ2-1; clone_size: .; d_call: .; v_call: TRBV6-5
cdr3_nt: TGTGCCAGCAGTGGTCGGGGGGGCGCTGGCAATCAGCCCCAGCATTTT; cdr3_aa: CASSGRGGAGNQPQHF; j_call: TRBJ1-5; clone_size: .; d_call: .; v_call: TRBV2
cdr3_nt: TGCGCCAGCAGCTTGGAGGGGCACGGCTACACCTTC; cdr3_aa: CASSLEGHGYTF; j_call: TRBJ1-2; clone_size: few; d_call: .; v_call: TRBV5-1
cdr3_nt: TGTGCCAGCAGCGTTCGGACTAGCGGGGGGCAAGAGACCCAGTACTTC; cdr3_aa: CASSVRTSGGQETQYF; j_call: TRBJ2-5; clone_size: .; d_call: TRBD2; v_call: TRBV9
cdr3_nt: TGTGCCAGCAGCTCGGGGGGGCACATGAACACTGAAGCTTTCTTT; cdr3_aa: CASSSGGHMNTEAFF; j_call: TRBJ1-1; clone_size: .; d_call: .; v_call: TRBV7-6